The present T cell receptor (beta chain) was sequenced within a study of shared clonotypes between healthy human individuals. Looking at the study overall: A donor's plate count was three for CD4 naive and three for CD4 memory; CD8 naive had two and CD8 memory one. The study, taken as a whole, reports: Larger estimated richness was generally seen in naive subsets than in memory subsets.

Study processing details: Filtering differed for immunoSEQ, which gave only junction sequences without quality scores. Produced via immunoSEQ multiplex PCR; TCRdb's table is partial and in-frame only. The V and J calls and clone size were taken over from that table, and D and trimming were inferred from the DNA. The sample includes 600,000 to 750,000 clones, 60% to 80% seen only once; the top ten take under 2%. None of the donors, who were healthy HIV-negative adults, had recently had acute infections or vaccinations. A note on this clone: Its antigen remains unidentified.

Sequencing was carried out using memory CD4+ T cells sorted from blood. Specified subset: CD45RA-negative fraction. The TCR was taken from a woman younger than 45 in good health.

The CDR3 is CASNPGQGAPNEQFF. The DNA of the CDR3 is TGTGCCAGCAACCCTGGACAGGGGGCCCCCAATGAGCAGTTCTTC. V is TRBV27 and J is TRBJ2-1; TRBD1 matches 11 bases. Germline assignment: CDR1 MNHEY and CDR2 SMNVEV (reference sequence). Losses at the gene ends were 7 bases for V and 6 bases for J; bases not matched to a gene: 8. The CDR3 loop spans 15 amino acids.